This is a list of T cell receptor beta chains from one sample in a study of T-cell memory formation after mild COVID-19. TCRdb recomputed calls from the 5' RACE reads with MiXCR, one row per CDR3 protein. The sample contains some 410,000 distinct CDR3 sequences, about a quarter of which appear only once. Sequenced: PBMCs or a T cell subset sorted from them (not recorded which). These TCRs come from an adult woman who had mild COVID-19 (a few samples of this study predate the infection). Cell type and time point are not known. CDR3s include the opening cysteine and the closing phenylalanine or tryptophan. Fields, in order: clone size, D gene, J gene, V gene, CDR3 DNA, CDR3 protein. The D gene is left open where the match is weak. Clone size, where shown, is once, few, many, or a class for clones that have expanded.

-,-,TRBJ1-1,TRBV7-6,TGTGCCAGCAGATTAAATGCCAGAGGGAACACTGAAGCTTTCTTT,CASRLNARGNTEAFF
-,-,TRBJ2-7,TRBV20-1,TGCAGTTTCTCTCGAGGGGCGGACGAGCAGTACTTC,CSFSRGADEQYF
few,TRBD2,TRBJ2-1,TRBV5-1,TGCGCCAGCAGCTTGGATGGCGGGGGGGGTATTGAGCAGTTCTTC,CASSLDGGGGIEQFF
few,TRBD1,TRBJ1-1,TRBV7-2,TGTGCCAGCAGGTGGACAGGGGGGAACACTGAAGCTTTCTTT,CASRWTGGNTEAFF
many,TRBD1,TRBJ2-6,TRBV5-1,TGCGCCAGCAGCTCCGGAAACCGACAGGGGCTCTCTGGGGCCAACGTCCTGACTTTC,CASSSGNRQGLSGANVLTF
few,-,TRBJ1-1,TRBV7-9,TGTGCCAGCAGCTTACCGCGAGCTGAAGCTTTCTTT,CASSLPRAEAFF
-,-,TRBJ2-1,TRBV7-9,TGTGCCAGCAGCTTAGTTTTGGGGTCCGACTACAATGAGCAGTTCTTC,CASSLVLGSDYNEQFF
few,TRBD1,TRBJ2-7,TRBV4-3,TGCGCCAGCAGCCAAGATAGCGCAGGGGGCTACTACGAGCAGTACTTC,CASSQDSAGGYYEQYF
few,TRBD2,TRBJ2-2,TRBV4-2,TGTGCCAGCAGCCCGCTGGGGGGAGCGGGGGATTCTGACACCGGGGAGCTGTTTTTT,CASSPLGGAGDSDTGELFF
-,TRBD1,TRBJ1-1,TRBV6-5,TGTGCCAGCAGTTACCCAGGGACAGATGAAGCTTTCTTT,CASSYPGTDEAFF
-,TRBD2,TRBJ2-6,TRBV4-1,TGCGCCAGCAGCCAAGGACTAGCGGGAGTAAGTGGGGCCAACGTCCTGACTTTC,CASSQGLAGVSGANVLTF
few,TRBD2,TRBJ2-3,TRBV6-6,TGTGCCAGCAGTTACTCGAGCGGGGGGGCTGTGGGTACAGATACGCAGTATTTT,CASSYSSGGAVGTDTQYF
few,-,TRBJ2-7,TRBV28,TGTGCCAGCAGTTTAGCGCATGGCCCGGGGGAGCAGTACTTC,CASSLAHGPGEQYF
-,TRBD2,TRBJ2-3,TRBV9,TGTGCCAGCAGCGTAAGGCGGGGGGGAGGCACAGATACGCAGTATTTT,CASSVRRGGGTDTQYF
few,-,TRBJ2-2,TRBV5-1,TGCGCCAGCAGCATGGACGGACAGCTATACACCGGGGAGCTGTTTTTT,CASSMDGQLYTGELFF
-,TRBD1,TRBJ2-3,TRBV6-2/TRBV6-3,TGTGCCAGCAGTTACTCGCTCGGACAGGGCTTCCCAGATACGCAGTATTTT,CASSYSLGQGFPDTQYF